The T cell receptor (beta chain) under discussion was sequenced for a study of identical twins. Findings of the study overall: Recombination models fit unrelated individuals' TCR alpha sharing but underestimated twins'.

Template switching supplied a universal primer site; unique molecular identifiers were carried on the cDNA. TCRdb fed the 5' RACE reads into MiXCR, producing one record per CDR3 protein. The sample yields about 520,000 distinct CDR3 sequences, roughly 21% seen once. The CDR3 contains 18 residues. Germline CDR1 and CDR2: MNHEY and SVGAGI. The J segment lost 1 base and the V segment lost 4 bases, leaving 11 bases of the junction unmatched. As concerns this clonotype: The antigen remains unidentified.

All donors were healthy, and all were Caucasian. These data also featured in a second study, about T cells expressing NK-cell markers. According to that study: The study sequenced eight donors, seven HCMV-seropositive and one seronegative.

The rearrangement uses TRBV6-5 and TRBJ1-5; 9 nucleotides line up with TRBD1. The sequencing sample was made of CD4+ T cells sorted from blood. The sequence was collected from a woman aged 18 to 35 in good health. The CDR3 reads CASSLSGTGMRSNQPQHF. The CDR3 coding sequence is TGTGCCAGCAGTTTGTCCGGGACAGGGATGAGGAGCAATCAGCCCCAGCATTTT.